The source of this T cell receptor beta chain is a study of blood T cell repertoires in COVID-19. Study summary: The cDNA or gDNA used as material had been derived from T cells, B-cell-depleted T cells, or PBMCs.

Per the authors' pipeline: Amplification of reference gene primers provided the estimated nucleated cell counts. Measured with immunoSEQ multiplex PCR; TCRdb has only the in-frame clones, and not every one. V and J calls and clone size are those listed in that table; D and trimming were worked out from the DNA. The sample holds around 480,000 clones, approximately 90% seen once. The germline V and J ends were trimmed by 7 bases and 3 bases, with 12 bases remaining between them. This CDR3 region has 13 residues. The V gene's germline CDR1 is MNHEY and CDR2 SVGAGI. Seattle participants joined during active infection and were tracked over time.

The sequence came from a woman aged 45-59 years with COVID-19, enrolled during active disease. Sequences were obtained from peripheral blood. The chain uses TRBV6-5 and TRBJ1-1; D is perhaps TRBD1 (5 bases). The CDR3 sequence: CASTLLGHTEAFF. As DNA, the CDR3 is TGTGCCAGCACCTTATTGGGGCACACTGAAGCTTTCTTT.